This T cell receptor (beta chain) was sequenced for a study of blood T cell repertoires in COVID-19. The CDR3 spans 16 residues. Germline CDR1 SGDLS, CDR2 YYNGEE. The V end lost 2 bases, the J end lost 0 bases, and 14 bases lay between the germline ends. Data came from immunoSEQ multiplex PCR; TCRdb stores just in-frame clones and leaves some out. The sample consists of about 110,000 clones, under 80% of them appearing once. This receptor was identified in a woman aged 70 to 79 with acute or convalescent COVID-19. The gene calls are TRBV9 and TRBJ1-2, with D perhaps TRBD1 (5 bases). Specimen: peripheral blood. CDR3 protein: CASSVHPTATNYGYTF. The CDR3 region has the DNA TGTGCCAGCAGCGTCCACCCGACAGCTACTAACTATGGCTACACCTTC.